The TCR beta chain described here comes from a study of blood T cell repertoires in COVID-19. Turning to the study itself: Both acute and convalescent COVID-19 samples were obtained from the United States, Italy and Spain.

The repertoire was sequenced with immunoSEQ multiplex PCR; TCRdb's copy has only in-frame clones and lacks some. The sample includes 250,000 to 300,000 clones, 70% to 90% of them seen just once. V lost 6 bases, J lost 6 bases, and 14 bases lay in between. This CDR3 is 13 amino acids long. From germline, CDR1 is KGHSH and CDR2 LQKENI. Specimen: peripheral blood. The receptor comes from a woman aged 25 to 39 with COVID-19, enrolled during active disease. The genes are TRBV18 and TRBJ1-1, with D possibly TRBD1 on 6 matching bases. The DNA for the CDR3 is TGTGCCAGCTCCGGACAGCCCGACTCTGAAGCTTTCTTT. Its translation: CASSGQPDSEAFF.